The 11 T cell receptor beta chains reported below all come from one sample, sequenced in a study of identical twins. A single record per CDR3 protein comes from TCRdb applying MiXCR to the 5' RACE reads. The profile shows approximately 230,000 distinct CDR3 sequences, approximately 5.9% of them singletons. These data also featured in a second study, about T cells expressing NK-cell markers.

Sample: CD8+ T cells sorted from blood. The receptors come from a woman younger than 35 in good health.

The chain uses TRBV5-1 and TRBJ2-7; D is perhaps TRBD2 (6 bases). This CDR3 is 15 amino acids long. Germline V lookup: CDR1 SGHRS, CDR2 YFSETQ. Trimming left V 6 bases short and J 1 base short, with 17 bases between. For the CDR3, the DNA is TGCGCCAGCATGGTGGCCAGGGACTCATCCTACGAGCAGTACTTC. Translated, it gives CASMVARDSSYEQYF. Full variable domain (missing parts from reference TRBV5-1 and TRBJ2-7): KAGVTQTPRYLIKTRGQQVTLSCSPISGHRSVSWYQQTPGQGLQFLFEYFSETQRNKGNFPGRFSGRQFSNSRSEMNVSTLELGDSALYLCASMVARDSSYEQYFGPGTRLTVT.

DNA of the CDR3: TGCGCCAGCAGCCCCCGGACAGGAGGGGGTGTCTACAATGAGCAGTTCTTC. The encoded protein is CASSPRTGGGVYNEQFF. The chain carries TRBV5-1 and TRBJ2-1, with D tentatively TRBD1 (7 bases). The CDR3 is 17 amino acids. Per germline, CDR1 SGHRS and CDR2 YFSETQ. V lost 4 bases to trimming and J lost 3 bases, with 20 bases between them.

In the case of this clonotype: A much larger clone differs by one base, so this may be a read error. This chain uses TRBV28 with TRBJ2-2; unclear D gene. Per the germline V gene, CDR1 is MDHEN and CDR2 is SYDVKM. The CDR3 length is 19 residues. The CDR3 protein is CASGFPEHASDGLTGELFF. CDR3 in DNA: TGTGCCAGCGGTTTTCCCGAACACGCTTCCGACGGTCTCACCGGGGAGCTGTTTTTT.

The table lists this clonotype with a few counts. The chain combines TRBV6-1 with TRBJ1-1; possibly TRBD1 for D (6 bases). CDR1 MNHNS and CDR2 SASEGT come from the germline V gene. The CDR3 is made up of 14 amino acids. With 7 bases removed from V and 0 bases from J, the gap between germline ends came to 12 bases. The CDR3 DNA sequence: TGTGCCAGCAAACAGGGATGGTTGAACACTGAAGCTTTCTTT. Residues: CASKQGWLNTEAFF.

The rearrangement links TRBV30 to TRBJ2-3; the match to TRBD2 covers 10 bases. CDR1 is GTSNPN and CDR2 is SVGIG in the germline V gene (reference sequence). Trimming took 0 bases from V and 4 from J; bases not matched to a gene: 4. The CDR3 totals 15 residues. The CDR3 DNA reads TGTGCCTGGAGTGTACTAGCGGGGCACTCAGATACGCAGTATTTT. Its translation: CAWSVLAGHSDTQYF.

This clonotype was detected only a few times. The chain employs TRBV20-1 and TRBJ1-6; D call uncertain. The CDR3 runs 14 residues. Germline values: CDR1 DFQATT, CDR2 SNEGSKA (reference sequence). V lost 6 bases and J lost 7, with 16 bases in between. The CDR3 region is CSAGPPWWNSPLHF. The CDR3 nucleotides are TGCAGTGCGGGCCCTCCCTGGTGGAATTCACCCCTCCACTTT.

The chain employs TRBV6-2 or TRBV6-3 and TRBJ2-2; 11 positions match TRBD2. This CDR3 comprises 16 residues. Germline-derived CDR1 and CDR2 are MNHEY and SVGEGT. The trim removed 7 bases at V and 7 bases at J, leaving 11 bases unmatched. CDR3 in amino acids: CASTPTSGSMIGELFF. The DNA for the CDR3 is TGTGCCAGCACTCCTACTAGCGGGAGTATGATCGGGGAGCTGTTTTTT.

This clonotype was seen only a few times. The chain has TRBV20-1 and TRBJ2-7; TRBD1 is a possible D gene (6 bases). From germline, CDR1 is DFQATT and CDR2 SNEGSKA (reference sequence). This CDR3 spans 12 amino acids. Trimming took off 6 bases at V and 5 bases at J, with 14 bases between the two ends. The CDR3 reads CSAPGQRNEQYF. CDR3 coding DNA: TGCAGTGCCCCGGGACAACGAAACGAGCAGTACTTC.

This chain joins TRBV29-1 and TRBJ1-2; possibly TRBD1 for D (5 bases). This CDR3 spans 13 amino acids. Germline values: CDR1 SQVTM, CDR2 ANQGSEA. Deletions cut 4 bases from V and 8 bases from J, with 17 bases between. As DNA, the CDR3 is TGCAGCGTTGGAGGAGGTCAGGGTGTGGGCTACACCTTC. Protein: CSVGGGQGVGYTF.

The table lists this clonotype with a few counts. This rearrangement joins TRBV11-2 to TRBJ1-1; D is perhaps TRBD1 (6 bases). Germline lookup yields CDR1 SGHAT and CDR2 FQNNGV. Deletions cut 5 bases from V and 1 base from J, with 14 bases between. CDR3 length: 15 amino acids. The CDR3 reads CASSATGTPNTEAFF. CDR3 coding DNA: TGTGCCAGCAGCGCCACCGGGACACCGAACACTGAAGCTTTCTTT.

This clonotype was seen a few times. The rearrangement links TRBV27 to TRBJ2-7; 9 bases are a match to TRBD1. The CDR3 length is 14 residues. Trimming at V came to 5 bases and at J to 6 bases, leaving 8 bases not matched to a gene. CDR1 is MNHEY, CDR2 SMNVEV, per germline (reference sequence). This CDR3 reads CASSEKTGGTEQYF. CDR3 sequence (DNA): TGTGCCAGCAGTGAAAAGACAGGGGGGACCGAGCAGTACTTC.